The subject of this entry is one T cell receptor (beta chain). Its antigen is undetermined. The sample originates from a study of T cell responses to AZD1222 COVID-19 vaccine. Overall study findings and caveats: The sample set comprised mostly white British donors with more females, and clonal diversity was possibly underestimated. Sampled repertoires all dated from after the peak T cell response.

The protocol was immunoSEQ multiplex PCR, while the TCRdb copy is restricted to in-frame clones and leaves out a portion. The table lists tens of thousands of clones, around 90% of them singletons. The V gene's germline CDR1 is MNHEY and CDR2 SVGAGI. Trimming took 0 bases from V and 3 from J, leaving 12 bases between them. CDR3 length: 15 residues. The TCR sequence derives from an adult in good health. The chain uses TRBV6-5 and TRBJ2-7, with D hard to call. The input for sequencing was peripheral blood, taken on day 0 of AZD1222 vaccination. As DNA, the CDR3 is TGTGCCAGCAGTTACTCATTATATGACAACTACGAGCAGTACTTC. Translation: CASSYSLYDNYEQYF.